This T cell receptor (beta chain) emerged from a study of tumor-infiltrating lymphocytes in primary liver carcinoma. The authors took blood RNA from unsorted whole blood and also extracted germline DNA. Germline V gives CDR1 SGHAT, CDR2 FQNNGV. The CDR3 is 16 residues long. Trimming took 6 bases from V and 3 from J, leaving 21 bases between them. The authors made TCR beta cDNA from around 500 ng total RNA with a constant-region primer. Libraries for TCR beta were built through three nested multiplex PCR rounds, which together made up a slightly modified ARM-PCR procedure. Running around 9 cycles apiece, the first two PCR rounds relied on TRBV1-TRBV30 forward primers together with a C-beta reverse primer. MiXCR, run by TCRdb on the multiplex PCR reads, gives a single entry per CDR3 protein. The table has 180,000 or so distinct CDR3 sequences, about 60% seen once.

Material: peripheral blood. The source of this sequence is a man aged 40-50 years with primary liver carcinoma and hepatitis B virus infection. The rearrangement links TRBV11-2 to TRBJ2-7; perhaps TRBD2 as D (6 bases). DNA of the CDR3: TGTGCCAGCAGTGGGCGATTTGCTACGGGAGACTACGAGCAGTACTTC. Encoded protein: CASSGRFATGDYEQYF.